The 32 T cell receptor beta chains given below trace back to one sample, sequenced in a study of T cell changes during pregnancy in multiple sclerosis. The data were produced by immunoSEQ multiplex PCR, yet TCRdb's version contains in-frame clones alone and is incomplete. The top ten hold roughly 1.2% of the sample, which has some 100,000 clones, more than 90% seen once. The material was peripheral blood, obtained in the second trimester of pregnancy. The source is a female donor with multiple sclerosis, enrolled in a pregnancy study.

This rearrangement joins TRBV2 to TRBJ1-4, with D maybe TRBD1 (6 bases). The CDR3 has 14 residues. Germline CDR1 and CDR2: SNHLY and FYNNEI. Trimming removed 6 bases at V and 4 bases at J, with 12 bases between. The CDR3 DNA reads as TGTGCCAGCAGGACCGACAGGATTAATGAAAAACTGTTTTTT. This encodes CASRTDRINEKLFF.

CDR3 bases: TGTGCCAGCCGGACAGGGAAACTCTTGGGGGGCTACACCTTC. It translates to CASRTGKLLGGYTF. This rearrangement joins TRBV9 to TRBJ1-2, with 8 positions matching TRBD1. CDR1 SGDLS and CDR2 YYNGEE come from the germline V gene. The CDR3 sequence is 14 residues long. The trim removed 7 bases at V and 8 bases at J, leaving 13 bases unmatched.

The chain has TRBV29-1 and TRBJ1-2; 9 bases agree with TRBD1. The ends lost 5 bases at V and 5 bases at J; junction bases unmatched: 9. The CDR3 sequence is 14 residues long. Germline CDR1 SQVTM, CDR2 ANQGSEA. CDR3 DNA sequence: TGCAGCGTTTCCAGCACAGGGGGCGGGTATGGCTACACCTTC. Its translation is CSVSSTGGGYGYTF.

The V and J genes are TRBV18 and TRBJ2-1; 11 nucleotides match TRBD2. V was clipped by 4 bases and J by 4 bases; unmatched bases: 6. The CDR3 has 16 amino acids. CDR1 and CDR2 from the germline V gene are KGHSH and LQKENI. CDR3 sequence (DNA): TGTGCCAGCTCACTACCGGGGACTAGCGGTTACAATGAGCAGTTCTTC. Protein product: CASSLPGTSGYNEQFF. The full variable domain, its missing parts supplied by reference TRBV18 and TRBJ2-1, is NAGVMQNPRHLVRRRGQEARLRCSPMKGHSHVYWYRQLPEEGLKFMVYLQKENIIDESGMPKERFSAEFPKEGPSILRIQQVVRGDSAAYFCASSLPGTSGYNEQFFGPGTRLTVL.

The J gene is TRBJ1-2, the V gene TRBV2; perhaps TRBD1 as D (5 bases). Trimming left V 8 bases short and J 7 bases short, with 14 bases between. CDR1 is SNHLY and CDR2 is FYNNEI in the germline V gene. The CDR3 length is 12 residues. The CDR3 DNA reads as TGTGCCAGCTCAGGGACTGTTTTTGGCTACACCTTC. Translating gives CASSGTVFGYTF.

The J gene is TRBJ2-2, the V gene TRBV9; TRBD1 matches at 8 bases. CDR1 SGDLS and CDR2 YYNGEE come from the germline V gene. The V and J ends lost 5 bases and 3 bases, in that order; junction bases with no gene match: 6. The CDR3 is made up of 15 amino acids. The CDR3 here is CASRRTGTDTGELFF. The CDR3 DNA is TGTGCCAGCAGGAGGACAGGGACGGACACCGGGGAGCTGTTTTTT.

The chain couples TRBV6-5 to TRBJ2-7; D is possibly TRBD1 (7 bases). The CDR3 is 15 amino acids. V lost 2 bases and J 1 base, leaving 12 bases between the germline ends. Germline V CDR1 and CDR2: MNHEY, SVGAGI. The CDR3 is CASSYQAGGSYEQYF. DNA of the CDR3: TGTGCCAGCAGTTACCAGGCAGGGGGGTCCTACGAGCAGTACTTC.

In its sample, this clone was seen once. The J gene is TRBJ1-4, the V gene TRBV2; TRBD1 matches 8 bases. The CDR3 extends over 15 amino acids. V shed 1 base and J 7 bases; nucleotides not matched to a gene: 5. Germline V gives CDR1 SNHLY, CDR2 FYNNEI. DNA for the CDR3: TGTGCCAGCAGTGAAGTTCAGGGGGCCGCTGAAAAACTGTTTTTT. Protein product: CASSEVQGAAEKLFF. The whole variable domain, remainder taken from reference TRBV2 and TRBJ1-4, is EPEVTQTPSHQVTQMGQEVILRCVPISNHLYFYWYRQILGQKVEFLVSFYNNEISEKSEIFDDQFSVERPDGSNFTLKIRSTKLEDSAMYFCASSEVQGAAEKLFFGSGTQLSVL.

This rearrangement joins TRBV10-3 to TRBJ1-3, with D maybe TRBD1 (5 bases). Trimming removed 1 base at V and 0 bases at J, with 7 bases between. Germline assignment: CDR1 ENHRY and CDR2 SYGVKD. This CDR3 spans 15 amino acids. The CDR3 DNA reads as TGTGCCATCAGTGAGTTTGACAGCTCTGGAAACACCATATATTTT. Encoded protein: CAISEFDSSGNTIYF.

This chain connects TRBV15 to TRBJ1-3; D may be TRBD1 (5 bases). CDR3 length: 18 amino acids. Trimming pared 1 base from V and 3 bases from J, leaving 19 bases between. In germline, CDR1 is LNHNV, CDR2 YYDKDF (reference sequence). CDR3 sequence reads: CATSRGSGPLDSGNTIYF. CDR3 bases: TGTGCCACCAGCAGAGGTTCTGGGCCCCTAGACAGTGGAAACACCATATATTTT. Based on the CDR3 plus reference TRBV15 and TRBJ1-3, the full variable domain is DAMVIQNPRYQVTQFGKPVTLSCSQTLNHNVMYWYQQKSSQAPKLLFHYYDKDFNNEADTPDNFQSRRPNTSFCFLDIRSPGLGDTAMYLCATSRGSGPLDSGNTIYFGEGSWLTVV.

The CDR3 region has the DNA TGTGCCACCCGACTAGCGGGAGATGTCCCTTCCACAGATACGCAGTATTTT. As protein: CATRLAGDVPSTDTQYF. The chain uses TRBV27 and TRBJ2-3; 12 positions agree with TRBD2. Germline CDR1 reads MNHEY; CDR2 reads SMNVEV (reference sequence). With V trimmed by 10 bases and J by 2 bases, 13 bases remained unmatched. The CDR3 contains 17 residues.

The chain carries TRBV5-4 and TRBJ2-3; D is undetermined. The CDR3 totals 13 residues. Between the trimmed V and J ends, which lost 6 bases and 10 bases, there was a span of 18 bases. Looked up from germline, CDR1 is SGHNT and CDR2 is YYREEE (reference sequence). The CDR3 region has the DNA TGTGCCAGCACCTCCGAACCCCTAGGTGCGCAGTATTTT. It yields the protein CASTSEPLGAQYF.

The chain carries TRBV19 and TRBJ2-1; weak D call: TRBD1 (5 bases). Germline CDR1 and CDR2: LNHDA and SQIVND (reference sequence). Trimming took off 0 bases at V and 10 bases at J, with 10 bases between the two ends. The CDR3 contains 13 residues. The CDR3 DNA is TGTGCCAGTAGTATAGACAGGGCGGCGGAGCAGTTCTTC. Its protein is CASSIDRAAEQFF.

The chain combines TRBV5-1 with TRBJ2-5; 9 bases line up with TRBD2. Trimming cost V 0 bases and J 4 bases; bases outside gene matches: 7. Germline assignment: CDR1 SGHRS and CDR2 YFSETQ. This CDR3 contains 16 residues. The CDR3 protein is CASSLVPGLARETQYF. The CDR3 bases are TGCGCCAGCAGCTTGGTCCCGGGACTAGCAAGAGAGACCCAGTACTTC.

The chain employs TRBV28 and TRBJ1-2, with 8 bases identical to TRBD1. CDR1 MDHEN and CDR2 SYDVKM come from the germline V gene. This CDR3 spans 16 amino acids. Trimming removed 4 bases from V and 6 bases from J; junction bases left unmatched: 13. The CDR3 nucleotides read TGTGCCAGCAGTTCTTGGACAGGGACGAGATCTCATGGCTACACCTTC. Translating it yields CASSSWTGTRSHGYTF.

This clone was seen more than once but under ten times. The CDR3 loop is CASSPNTNYGYTF. The CDR3 nucleotides read TGTGCCAGCAGCCCAAACACTAACTATGGCTACACCTTC. This rearrangement joins TRBV5-4 to TRBJ1-2; D not certain. Germline-derived CDR1 and CDR2 are SGHNT and YYREEE (reference sequence). CDR3 length equals 13 residues. V was trimmed by 4 bases and J by 0 bases, leaving 7 bases between them.

The chain links TRBV18 to TRBJ1-4; 8 positions agree with TRBD1. In germline, CDR1 is KGHSH, CDR2 LQKENI. The CDR3 sequence is 16 residues long. V was pared by 4 bases and J by 2 bases, with 6 bases of the junction left unmatched. In nucleotides, the CDR3 is TGTGCCAGCTCACTCGGACAGGGAGGCACTAATGAAAAACTGTTTTTT. Protein: CASSLGQGGTNEKLFF.

V usage is TRBV5-5 and J usage is TRBJ2-3; tentatively, D is TRBD2 (7 bases). V lost 0 bases and J lost 5, with 10 bases in between. The length of the CDR3 is 14 residues. Germline V gives CDR1 SGHKS, CDR2 YYEKEE (reference sequence). The CDR3 sequence: CASSLGGGEDTQYF. The DNA of the CDR3 is TGTGCCAGCAGCTTGGGAGGGGGGGAAGATACGCAGTATTTT.

V is TRBV6-1 and J is TRBJ1-5; the D gene is possibly TRBD1 (6 bases). V was cut by 2 bases and J by 0 bases, with 17 bases left in between. Looked up from germline, CDR1 is MNHNS and CDR2 is SASEGT. This CDR3 has 18 amino acids. CDR3 bases: TGTGCCAGCAGTGAAAGATCAGGACAGACAATTAGCAATCAGCCCCAGCATTTT. Its protein product is CASSERSGQTISNQPQHF.

The genes are TRBV6-1 and TRBJ1-4; 7 bases are shared with TRBD1. Losses at the gene ends were 8 bases for V and 4 bases for J; bases not matched to a gene: 10. The CDR3 loop spans 15 amino acids. In germline, CDR1 is MNHNS, CDR2 SASEGT. For the CDR3, the DNA is TGTGCCAGCGGGGGGCAGGGGGACGGTAATGAAAAACTGTTTTTT. Its translation is CASGGQGDGNEKLFF.

The chain joins TRBV28 to TRBJ2-5; TRBD2 might be the D (7 bases). CDR1 is MDHEN, CDR2 SYDVKM, per germline. Trimming shortened V by 3 bases and J by 3 bases, and 17 bases separated the two germline ends. There are 16 residues in the CDR3. The CDR3 loop is CASSFLGGAKKETQYF. In DNA form, the CDR3 reads TGTGCCAGCAGTTTCTTGGGGGGGGCTAAGAAAGAGACCCAGTACTTC.

The V and J genes are TRBV19 and TRBJ1-5; 9 nucleotides line up with TRBD1. CDR1 LNHDA and CDR2 SQIVND come from the germline V gene (reference sequence). The CDR3 extends over 17 amino acids. V lost 0 bases and J lost 2; bases outside the gene matches: 5. The CDR3 nucleotides are TGTGCCAGTAGTATAGAAGGGACAGGGATCGGCAATCAGCCCCAGCATTTT. Its translation is CASSIEGTGIGNQPQHF.

J is TRBJ2-1 and V is TRBV6-4; TRBD2 agrees at 11 bases. This CDR3 has 15 amino acids. The V gene's germline CDR1 is MRHNA and CDR2 SNTAGT. V lost 5 bases and J lost 3; bases outside the gene matches: 3. Here the CDR3 reads CASSRGLAVYNEQFF. CDR3 nucleotide sequence: TGTGCCAGCAGTCGGGGACTAGCGGTCTACAATGAGCAGTTCTTC.

The rearrangement uses TRBV18 and TRBJ2-7, with D perhaps matching TRBD1 (5 bases). V was shortened by 3 bases and J by 6 bases, with 12 bases between the two germline ends. Germline V CDR1 and CDR2: KGHSH, LQKENI. The CDR3 has 13 amino acids. Here the CDR3 reads CASSPDPGFEQYF. In DNA form, the CDR3 reads TGTGCCAGCTCACCGGATCCAGGGTTCGAGCAGTACTTC.

This clone was observed a few times. The chain couples TRBV18 to TRBJ1-5; D might be TRBD1 (5 bases). Germline-derived CDR1 and CDR2 are KGHSH and LQKENI. The V end was cut by 1 base, the J end by 1 base, with 8 bases between. This CDR3 is 15 amino acids long. The DNA of the CDR3 is TGTGCCAGCTCACCACGGGGCCGGAGCAATCAGCCCCAGCATTTT. It is translated as CASSPRGRSNQPQHF.

This chain joins TRBV18 and TRBJ2-7; D unclear. V lost 1 base to trimming and J lost 3 bases, with 16 bases between them. Germline values: CDR1 KGHSH, CDR2 LQKENI. The CDR3 contains 16 residues. CDR3 sequence (DNA): TGTGCCAGCTCACCACAGGCGGAACTTAAAGTCTACGAGCAGTACTTC. It yields the protein CASSPQAELKVYEQYF.

V and J are TRBV5-1 and TRBJ1-2; D is possibly TRBD1 (5 bases). The CDR3 has 13 residues. V lost 4 bases and J 1 base, leaving 8 bases between the germline ends. Germline lookup yields CDR1 SGHRS and CDR2 YFSETQ. The CDR3 loop is CASSDSGNYGYTF. For the CDR3, the DNA is TGCGCCAGCAGCGACAGTGGTAACTATGGCTACACCTTC.

J is TRBJ2-5 and V is TRBV11-2, with TRBD1 matching over 9 bases. There are 14 residues in the CDR3. Germline V gives CDR1 SGHAT, CDR2 FQNNGV. Trimming at V came to 4 bases and at J to 1 base, leaving 1 base not matched to a gene. The CDR3 reads CASSSGQGQETQYF. The CDR3 nucleotides read TGTGCCAGCAGCTCGGGACAGGGCCAAGAGACCCAGTACTTC.

The CDR3 nucleotides read TGTGCCAGCACCCCCATGGGACTAGCGGGACCTAAGCAGTTCTTC. Amino acids: CASTPMGLAGPKQFF. The J gene is TRBJ2-1, the V gene TRBV13; 13 bases are a match to TRBD2. V was clipped by 7 bases and J by 11 bases; unmatched bases: 11. Germline-derived CDR1 and CDR2 are PRHDT and FYEKMQ (reference sequence). This CDR3 is 15 amino acids long.

This chain links TRBV6-6 with TRBJ1-5, with unresolved D. Germline CDR1 MNHNY, CDR2 SVGAGI (reference sequence). Trimming removed 3 bases at V and 8 bases at J, with 14 bases between. The CDR3 consists of 14 residues. CDR3 protein: CASSYSHDREPQHF. The CDR3 region has the DNA TGTGCCAGCAGTTATAGCCATGACCGGGAGCCCCAGCATTTT.

This clone came up once. The rearrangement uses TRBV30 and TRBJ2-5; a possible D gene is TRBD1 (6 bases). The germline V and J ends were trimmed by 2 bases and 5 bases, with 6 bases remaining between them. The CDR3 is made up of 11 amino acids. The germline V gene has CDR1 GTSNPN and CDR2 SVGIG (reference sequence). CDR3 in amino acids: CAWSQGETQYF. DNA of the CDR3: TGTGCCTGGAGTCAGGGGGAGACCCAGTACTTC.

The chain is built from TRBV6-5 and TRBJ2-2; a weak D match, TRBD2 (6 bases). Germline lookup yields CDR1 MNHEY and CDR2 SVGAGI. Trimming stripped 4 bases from V and 8 bases from J, with 8 bases between. The CDR3 length is 12 residues. CDR3 residues: CASSSGEGELFF. The CDR3 DNA reads TGTGCCAGCAGTTCGGGAGAGGGGGAGCTGTTTTTT.